This T cell receptor (beta chain) was documented in a study of control samples from healthy donors and cancer patients. CDR1 is SGHDN, CDR2 FVKESK, per germline. The V gene lost 3 bases and the J gene lost 6 bases, with 17 bases spanning the gap. The CDR3 runs 15 residues. The data were produced by immunoSEQ multiplex PCR, yet TCRdb's version contains in-frame clones alone and is incomplete. The data show about 92,000 clones, with roughly four fifths seen just once and approximately 9.8% held by the top ten. This receptor was taken from a woman in her sixties or seventies in good health. The specimen sequenced was blood. V and J are TRBV14 and TRBJ1-1; D is perhaps TRBD1 (5 bases). The chain's CDR3 is CASSQTRVKKAEAFF. The CDR3 DNA reads as TGTGCCAGCAGCCAGACCAGGGTTAAGAAGGCTGAAGCTTTCTTT.